Below are 16 T cell receptor beta chains sequenced from a single sample in a study of human T cells and chemical hapten exposure. Time point reported: patch test 1, 2 weeks after DPC sensitization. Treatment of the sample: therapeutic diphenylcyclopropenone sensitization with weekly scalp DPC. One entry per CDR3 protein, called by TCRdb with MiXCR from the RACE reads. This table has nearly 350,000 distinct CDR3 sequences, approximately 6.9% appearing once. The sequences come from whole blood, collected in connection with sensitization to the hapten diphenylcyclopropenone (DPC). Source of these receptors: a woman younger than 30 with alopecia areata. Some clones in this sample may be carry-over from other donors' samples.

The chain has TRBV6-2 or TRBV6-3 and TRBJ1-6; 8 positions match TRBD1. This CDR3 spans 19 amino acids. The V and J ends lost 2 bases and 7 bases, in that order; junction bases with no gene match: 16. The V gene's germline CDR1 is MNHEY and CDR2 SVGEGT. The DNA of the CDR3 is TGTGCCAGCAGTTACGACACCGGGACAGGTCTCGCGCTGAATTCACCCCTCCACTTT. Its protein is CASSYDTGTGLALNSPLHF.

This clonotype was observed at least ten times. The chain combines TRBV12-3 or TRBV12-4 with TRBJ1-2; weak D call: TRBD1 (6 bases). This CDR3 has 15 residues. Between the trimmed V and J ends, which lost 6 bases and 4 bases, there was a span of 18 bases. The CDR3: CASSSSVDSSYGYTF. The CDR3 coding sequence is TGTGCCAGCAGCTCGTCCGTGGACAGTTCCTATGGCTACACCTTC.

There are many counts of this clonotype. J is TRBJ2-3 and V is TRBV28; D is ambiguous. In germline, CDR1 is MDHEN, CDR2 SYDVKM. The CDR3 spans 16 residues. V was cut by 5 bases and J by 4 bases, with 19 bases left in between. The CDR3 reads CASSVPLESVPDTQYF. The CDR3, as DNA: TGTGCCAGCAGTGTCCCGCTAGAGTCCGTCCCAGATACGCAGTATTTT.

The V and J genes are TRBV6-5 and TRBJ1-5, with 8 bases that match TRBD1. The CDR3 runs 14 residues. Per the germline V gene, CDR1 is MNHEY and CDR2 is SVGAGI. Germline trimming cut 6 bases from V and 5 bases from J; bases unmatched to any gene: 6. CDR3 amino acids: CASSLDRGDQPQHF. The CDR3 nucleotides read TGTGCCAGCAGCCTAGACAGGGGCGATCAGCCCCAGCATTTT.

This clonotype was recorded at least ten times. This chain links TRBV6-5 with TRBJ2-3; TRBD1 aligns across 12 bases. The V segment lost 5 bases and the J segment 4 bases; nucleotides outside the gene matches: 10. CDR1 is MNHEY, CDR2 SVGAGI, per germline. This CDR3 spans 17 amino acids. The CDR3 coding sequence is TGTGCCAGCAGTACCATAGCCGGGACAGGGGGCCCAGATACGCAGTATTTT. Protein sequence: CASSTIAGTGGPDTQYF.

The gene calls are TRBV5-1 and TRBJ2-5; D is possibly TRBD2 (6 bases). V was clipped by 3 bases and J by 5 bases, with 14 bases between them. The CDR3 runs 14 residues. CDR1 is SGHRS, CDR2 YFSETQ, per germline. For the CDR3, the DNA is TGCGCCAGCAGCTCCCGGGACCGGGGGGAGACCCAGTACTTC. Translation: CASSSRDRGETQYF.

This clonotype was recorded many times. V and J are TRBV6-2 or TRBV6-3 and TRBJ1-1, with D perhaps matching TRBD1 (6 bases). Germline V gene lookup returns CDR1 MNHEY and CDR2 SVGEGT. V lost 7 bases to trimming and J lost 0 bases, with 24 bases between them. The CDR3 covers 18 residues. Here the CDR3 reads CASTIAPGEVGMNTEAFF. CDR3 bases: TGTGCCAGCACCATTGCCCCAGGGGAGGTGGGGATGAACACTGAAGCTTTCTTT.

This clonotype was observed at least ten times. The chain carries TRBV4-1 and TRBJ2-1, with no clear D. This CDR3 is built from 14 residues. In germline, CDR1 is MGHRA, CDR2 YSYEKL. V gave up 3 bases and J gave up 0 bases, with 6 bases separating them. The CDR3 sequence is CASSQPGSYNEQFF. The CDR3 region has the DNA TGCGCCAGCAGCCAGCCAGGCTCCTACAATGAGCAGTTCTTC.

This clonotype occurred a few times. V and J are TRBV28 and TRBJ2-3; D is possibly TRBD2 (7 bases). Germline-derived CDR1 and CDR2 are MDHEN and SYDVKM. This CDR3 is 14 amino acids long. V dropped 10 bases and J dropped 0 bases, with 14 bases sitting between them. Here the CDR3 DNA reads TGTGCCACCGGACTAGGGGGGAGCACAGATACGCAGTATTTT. Translating gives CATGLGGSTDTQYF.

The sample holds many counts of this clonotype. This chain joins TRBV20-1 and TRBJ2-7; the match to TRBD1 covers 7 bases. This CDR3 has 11 residues. CDR1 is DFQATT and CDR2 is SNEGSKA in the germline V gene (reference sequence). CDR3 sequence (DNA): TGCAGAACAGGGGACGAGTACGAGCAGTACTTC. Its translation: CRTGDEYEQYF.

The rearrangement uses TRBV5-1 and TRBJ2-3; 12 nucleotides align to TRBD1. Germline V CDR1 and CDR2: SGHRS, YFSETQ. The V and J ends lost 2 bases and 1 base, in that order; junction bases with no gene match: 5. The CDR3 length is 17 residues. The DNA for the CDR3 is TGCGCCAGCAGCTTAGAGGGACAGGGGGCCGGCACAGATACGCAGTATTTT. Translating it yields CASSLEGQGAGTDTQYF.

This clonotype showed up just a few times. The chain uses TRBV4-1 and TRBJ2-1, with D uncertain. The CDR3 covers 15 residues. Germline lookup yields CDR1 MGHRA and CDR2 YSYEKL. V was pared by 4 bases and J by 8 bases, with 18 bases between. DNA of the CDR3: TGCGCCAGCAGCCGAGACGGCAGCCACCGGGATGAGCAGTTCTTC. This encodes CASSRDGSHRDEQFF.

This clonotype was seen a few times. The chain links TRBV27 to TRBJ1-1, with D perhaps matching TRBD1 (5 bases). Germline V lookup: CDR1 MNHEY, CDR2 SMNVEV (reference sequence). V lost 5 bases and J lost 2, with 9 bases in between. The CDR3 contains 13 residues. DNA for the CDR3: TGTGCCAGCAGTAAACAGGAAAACACTGAAGCTTTCTTT. It is translated as CASSKQENTEAFF.

The chain uses TRBV20-1 and TRBJ1-6; D is unresolved. Germline V CDR1 and CDR2: DFQATT, SNEGSKA (reference sequence). CDR3 length equals 13 residues. The V end lost 3 bases, the J end lost 3 bases, and 6 bases lay between the germline ends. The CDR3 loop is CSARLDYNSPLHF. The CDR3 DNA reads as TGCAGTGCTAGGTTAGACTATAATTCACCCCTCCACTTT.

The V call is TRBV27, the J call TRBJ2-3; 10 bases are shared with TRBD2. The ends lost 8 bases at V and 3 bases at J; junction bases unmatched: 8. Germline V gene sequence: CDR1 MNHEY, CDR2 SMNVEV (reference sequence). This CDR3 is 15 amino acids long. CDR3 loop: CASGGSGGSTDTQYF. CDR3 nucleotides: TGTGCCAGCGGGGGTAGCGGGGGGTCGACAGATACGCAGTATTTT.

The table lists this clonotype with a few counts. The chain employs TRBV28 and TRBJ1-3; no firm D call. CDR1 and CDR2 (germline): MDHEN, SYDVKM. V gave up 2 bases and J gave up 3 bases, with 11 bases separating them. The length of the CDR3 is 15 residues. CDR3 sequence (DNA): TGTGCCAGCAGTTTACTCCGGGGTGGTGGAAACACCATATATTTT. This gives the protein CASSLLRGGGNTIYF.